One sample yielded the 18 T cell receptor beta chains listed below, sequenced in a study of T-cell reconstitution after alpha-beta-depleted transplantation in children. Preparation of the TCRbeta library was carried out with unique molecular identifiers. TCRdb re-derived calls from the PCR reads in MiXCR, one entry per CDR3 protein. In the table there are about 250,000 distinct CDR3 sequences, under 30% of which are singletons. The material was PBMCs, mostly from graft donor cells, obtained 360 days after TCRalphabeta/CD19-depleted stem cell transplant. These receptor sequences come from a female patient between 2 and 15 years old who had a stem cell transplant for congenital amegakaryocytic thrombocytopenia, so the T cells may come from the graft donor.

This clonotype was seen a few times. The rearrangement joins TRBV12-3 or TRBV12-4 to TRBJ1-5; weak D call: TRBD1 (6 bases). The CDR3 is 13 residues long. Trimming stripped 2 bases from V and 9 bases from J, with 11 bases between. The CDR3 DNA reads as TGTGCCAGCAGTTTAAGGACAGACGGGCCCCAGCATTTT. It codes for CASSLRTDGPQHF.

This clonotype has a handful of counts. J is TRBJ2-1 and V is TRBV2; the D is unclear. V dropped 4 bases and J dropped 8 bases, with 9 bases sitting between them. This CDR3 is 12 amino acids long. The germline V gene has CDR1 SNHLY and CDR2 FYNNEI. The CDR3 DNA is TGTGCCAGCAGTGGTCTTGGAGATGAGCAGTTCTTC. It yields the protein CASSGLGDEQFF.

This clonotype was seen only a few times. The genes are TRBV6-1 and TRBJ1-2; a possible D gene is TRBD1 (6 bases). V was pared by 5 bases and J by 4 bases, with 14 bases between. The CDR3 length is 14 residues. Germline CDR1 and CDR2: MNHNS and SASEGT. CDR3: CASSTRGQIYGYTF. CDR3 coding DNA: TGTGCCAGCAGTACGCGGGGACAAATCTATGGCTACACCTTC.

This clonotype turned up a few times. V and J are TRBV6-1 and TRBJ2-2; 8 bases match TRBD1. Germline CDR1 MNHNS, CDR2 SASEGT. CDR3 length: 16 residues. The V segment lost 7 bases and the J segment 6 bases; nucleotides outside the gene matches: 13. CDR3 sequence: CASNPTGGSGAGELFF. The CDR3 DNA reads TGTGCCAGCAACCCCACAGGGGGTTCCGGGGCCGGGGAGCTGTTTTTT.

This clonotype was seen repeatedly, ten times or more. The genes are TRBV4-1 and TRBJ1-1; weak D call: TRBD1 (6 bases). CDR3 length: 14 amino acids. CDR1 is MGHRA, CDR2 YSYEKL, per germline. Trimming stripped 1 base from V and 0 bases from J, with 6 bases between. The CDR3: CASSQGTVNTEAFF. CDR3 nucleotides: TGCGCCAGCAGCCAAGGGACAGTGAACACTGAAGCTTTCTTT.

With respect to this clonotype: An end of the junction does not agree with germline; a read error may underlie this. V usage is TRBV10-3 and J usage is TRBJ1-1, with a possible D match to TRBD1 (6 bases). Germline V gene lookup returns CDR1 ENHRY and CDR2 SYGVKD. The CDR3 has 13 residues. The CDR3 DNA is TGTGCCCTCAGCGGGGGGCCGAGGACTGAAGCTTTCTTT. Its translation: CALSGGPRTEAFF.

This clonotype was recorded a few times. V is TRBV7-9 and J is TRBJ2-1, with TRBD2 matching 8 bases. Germline values: CDR1 SEHNR, CDR2 FQNEAQ (reference sequence). CDR3 length equals 17 residues. V was clipped by 4 bases and J by 6 bases; unmatched bases: 14. Here the CDR3 reads CASSWYRTSFSFNEQFF. The CDR3 coding sequence is TGTGCCAGCAGCTGGTACCGGACTAGCTTCTCTTTCAATGAGCAGTTCTTC.

This clonotype was counted a few times. The chain carries TRBV20-1 and TRBJ1-6; tentatively, D is TRBD1 (6 bases). Germline CDR1 DFQATT, CDR2 SNEGSKA (reference sequence). Trimming left V 5 bases short and J 4 bases short, with 15 bases between. The CDR3 length is 15 residues. The CDR3 region is CSALTGLGYNSPLHF. CDR3 nucleotide sequence: TGCAGTGCTCTTACAGGGCTGGGTTATAATTCACCCCTCCACTTT.

Only a few counts were recorded for this clonotype. The J gene is TRBJ1-1, the V gene TRBV12-3 or TRBV12-4; 10 bases match TRBD1. The CDR3 has 17 residues. The junction had 11 bases not matched to a gene; V was cut back by 3 bases and J by 4 bases. In DNA form, the CDR3 reads TGTGCCAGCAGTTTCCCGGACAGGGGGAGGAGGAGCACTGAAGCTTTCTTT. Translated, it gives CASSFPDRGRRSTEAFF.

This clonotype was detected a few times. The V call is TRBV20-1, the J call TRBJ2-2; D is uncertain. V lost 5 bases to trimming and J lost 4 bases, with 5 bases between them. The CDR3 has 11 amino acids. Germline assignment: CDR1 DFQATT and CDR2 SNEGSKA (reference sequence). CDR3 DNA: TGCAGTGCTCGGACCACCGGGGAGCTGTTTTTT. Encoded protein: CSARTTGELFF.

The table lists this clonotype with a few counts. The rearrangement uses TRBV5-5 and TRBJ2-5; D is unclear. The ends were cut back, 3 bases at V and 0 bases at J, with 6 bases in the middle. CDR3 size: 13 residues. Germline values: CDR1 SGHKS, CDR2 YYEKEE (reference sequence). The CDR3 DNA is TGTGCCAGCAGCTGGCCCGACCAAGAGACCCAGTACTTC. This translates into CASSWPDQETQYF.

This clonotype has a count of ten or more. The chain recombines TRBV12-3 or TRBV12-4 with TRBJ2-1; 7 bases align to TRBD1. The CDR3 runs 16 residues. The junction had 13 bases not matched to a gene; V was cut back by 3 bases and J by 8 bases. The CDR3 coding sequence is TGTGCCAGCAGTTTCTCCGGGACAGTACATGTCGATGAGCAGTTCTTC. It yields the protein CASSFSGTVHVDEQFF.

This clonotype was picked up many times. The chain combines TRBV6-5 with TRBJ1-2, with a possible D match to TRBD1 (6 bases). Looked up from germline, CDR1 is MNHEY and CDR2 is SVGAGI. Trimming pared 5 bases from V and 7 bases from J, leaving 26 bases between. CDR3 size: 17 residues. The CDR3 sequence: CASSPAGDARKGGGYTF. The CDR3 nucleotides read TGTGCCAGCAGTCCCGCGGGGGATGCTCGCAAGGGGGGTGGCTACACCTTC.

This clonotype has just a few counts. CDR3 sequence reads: CASSSTMNTEAFF. The CDR3 DNA is TGTGCCAGCAGTTCGACCATGAACACTGAAGCTTTCTTT. J is TRBJ1-1 and V is TRBV28; no clear D. CDR1 MDHEN and CDR2 SYDVKM come from the germline V gene. The CDR3 runs to 13 residues. V lost 4 bases, J lost 0 bases, and 6 bases lay in between.

This chain uses TRBV25-1 with TRBJ2-3; no reliable D call. This CDR3 spans 13 amino acids. Germline CDR1 reads MGHDK; CDR2 reads SYGVNS. Trimming removed 4 bases from V and 0 bases from J, with 5 bases in between. The CDR3 spells CASSGSSTDTQYF. The CDR3 DNA reads as TGTGCCAGCAGTGGATCTAGCACAGATACGCAGTATTTT.

The chain is built from TRBV16 and TRBJ2-3, with TRBD2 matching over 14 bases. The V gene's germline CDR1 is KGHSY and CDR2 FQNENV. J lost 2 bases, V lost 3 bases, and 4 bases had no gene match. The length of the CDR3 is 17 residues. The CDR3 loop is CASSQGLAGAATDTQYF. In nucleotides, the CDR3 is TGTGCCAGCAGCCAGGGACTAGCGGGAGCCGCCACAGATACGCAGTATTTT.

This sequence joins TRBV6-2 or TRBV6-3 and TRBJ2-1, with a tentative D call TRBD1 (6 bases). The CDR3 runs to 18 residues. The V end lost 0 bases, the J end lost 5 bases, and 20 bases lay between the germline ends. Germline CDR1 reads MNHEY; CDR2 reads SVGEGT. CDR3 DNA sequence: TGTGCCAGCAGTTACTCGTTGGCAGGGGTTATCAACAACAATGAGCAGTTCTTC. It specifies CASSYSLAGVINNNEQFF.

J is TRBJ2-7 and V is TRBV20-1; D is ambiguous. V lost 0 bases, J lost 7 bases, and 7 bases lay in between. This CDR3 contains 11 residues. Germline V gene sequence: CDR1 DFQATT, CDR2 SNEGSKA (reference sequence). CDR3: CSARDLEEQYF. CDR3 nucleotides: TGCAGTGCTAGAGACCTCGAGGAGCAGTACTTC.